Listed here are 31 T cell receptor beta chains from one sample, sequenced in a study of cytomegalovirus exposure and HLA in healthy donors. Vbeta (60) and Jbeta (13) primers were used in the PCR. The repertoire was sequenced with immunoSEQ multiplex PCR; TCRdb's copy has only in-frame clones and lacks some. This sample carries 75,000 to 100,000 clones, over 65% of them seen once, and the ten largest clones take roughly 3%. Material for sequencing was PBMCs. All receptors come from a man in his forties in good health and CMV-seronegative.

CDR3 protein: CASSKDREKTETQYF. In DNA form, the CDR3 reads TGTGCCAGCAGCAAGGACAGGGAAAAGACGGAGACCCAGTACTTC. The V gene is TRBV5-4, the J gene TRBJ2-5; 8 bases agree with TRBD1. The CDR3 runs to 15 residues. The V and J ends lost 4 bases and 5 bases, in that order; junction bases with no gene match: 10. Germline-derived CDR1 and CDR2 are SGHNT and YYREEE (reference sequence). The full variable domain, rest sourced from reference TRBV5-4 and TRBJ2-5, is ETGVTQSPTHLIKTRGQQVTLRCSSQSGHNTVSWYQQALGQGPQFIFQYYREEENGRGNFPPRFSGLQFPNYSSELNVNALELDDSALYLCASSKDREKTETQYFGPGTRLLVL.

The chain employs TRBV27 and TRBJ2-7; 10 positions agree with TRBD2. Germline V gene data show CDR1 as MNHEY and CDR2 as SMNVEV (reference sequence). The CDR3 consists of 14 residues. J gave up 4 bases and V 0 bases, and 0 bases lay outside the gene matches. The chain's CDR3 is CASSLSLAGYEQYF. In DNA form, the CDR3 reads TGTGCCAGCAGTTTATCACTAGCGGGGTACGAGCAGTACTTC.

The rearrangement joins TRBV28 to TRBJ2-1, with 11 bases identical to TRBD2. Germline assignment: CDR1 MDHEN and CDR2 SYDVKM. The trim removed 4 bases at V and 3 bases at J, leaving 8 bases unmatched. This CDR3 is built from 17 residues. The CDR3 sequence: CASSSSGTSGGYNEQFF. The CDR3 coding sequence is TGTGCCAGCAGTTCATCCGGGACTAGCGGTGGCTACAATGAGCAGTTCTTC.

The chain carries TRBV28 and TRBJ2-7; D possibly corresponds to TRBD2 (7 bases). The germline CDR1 and CDR2 sequences are MDHEN and SYDVKM. The CDR3 covers 14 residues. Trimming shortened V by 7 bases and J by 3 bases, and 16 bases separated the two germline ends. CDR3 amino acids: CASTGGQGIYEQYF. The CDR3 bases are TGTGCCAGCACCGGGGGGCAGGGTATCTACGAGCAGTACTTC.

The chain uses TRBV21-1 and TRBJ2-3; the D segment call TRBD2 is taken from the table without a DNA check. TRBV21-1 is classified as a pseudogene. The CDR3 covers 16 residues. CDR3 nucleotide sequence: TGTGCCAGCAGCAAGACTAGCGGGACCCAAACCGTTACGCAGTATTTT. Translation: CASSKTSGTQTVTQYF.

This sequence joins TRBV28 and TRBJ1-1; TRBD1 agrees at 11 bases. V lost 4 bases, J lost 4 bases, and 8 bases stayed unmatched. This CDR3 region has 16 residues. Germline CDR1 and CDR2: MDHEN and SYDVKM. The CDR3 loop reads CASSSPGQGVATEAFF. CDR3 sequence (DNA): TGTGCCAGCAGTTCGCCGGGACAGGGGGTCGCCACTGAAGCTTTCTTT.

A remark on this clone: The sample has other DNA sequences that encode this CDR3 too. The rearrangement joins TRBV20-1 to TRBJ2-7; possible D gene TRBD2, 6 bases. Germline V gene lookup returns CDR1 DFQATT and CDR2 SNEGSKA (reference sequence). The CDR3 runs 11 residues. V lost 6 bases and J 3 bases, leaving 9 bases between the germline ends. The CDR3 protein is CSARDIYEQYF. CDR3 sequence (DNA): TGCAGTGCGCGGGATATCTACGAGCAGTACTTC.

A few counts support this clone. Germline and junction disagree at one end, which may indicate a read error. This chain uses TRBV7-8 with TRBJ2-3; 7 bases agree with TRBD2. The CDR3 extends over 13 amino acids. Germline V gives CDR1 SGHVS, CDR2 FQNEAQ. This CDR3 reads CASSLQLPAGPTF. CDR3 coding DNA: TGTGCCAGCAGCTTACAATTACCAGCGGGGCCTACATTT.

J is TRBJ1-2 and V is TRBV2; D unclear. CDR3 length: 12 amino acids. The germline V gene has CDR1 SNHLY and CDR2 FYNNEI. Trimming removed 2 bases at V and 4 bases at J, with 5 bases between. CDR3 in amino acids: CASSETSYGYTF. CDR3 DNA sequence: TGTGCCAGCAGTGAAACCAGCTATGGCTACACCTTC.

The chain has TRBV18 and TRBJ2-1; the D gene is possibly TRBD1 (6 bases). Deletions cut 3 bases from V and 5 bases from J, with 14 bases between. The V gene's germline CDR1 is KGHSH and CDR2 LQKENI. The length of the CDR3 is 15 residues. This chain's CDR3 is CASSPNRGQNNEQFF. CDR3 bases: TGTGCCAGCTCACCGAACAGAGGACAGAACAATGAGCAGTTCTTC. The full variable domain, completed using reference TRBV18 and TRBJ2-1, is NAGVMQNPRHLVRRRGQEARLRCSPMKGHSHVYWYRQLPEEGLKFMVYLQKENIIDESGMPKERFSAEFPKEGPSILRIQQVVRGDSAAYFCASSPNRGQNNEQFFGPGTRLTVL.

This clone was found a few times. J is TRBJ2-5 and V is TRBV11-2; 7 bases match TRBD1. The last part of the DNA fits TRBJ2-7 better; the J call may be wrong. Germline V CDR1 and CDR2: SGHAT, FQNNGV. This CDR3 has 16 amino acids. This CDR3 reads CASSLGGTVFSYEQYF. CDR3 DNA: TGTGCCAGCAGCTTAGGGGGGACAGTGTTCTCCTACGAGCAGTACTTC.

Remarks on this clone: Sequence at one end of the junction differs from germline and may be a read error. The chain carries TRBV7-7 and TRBJ1-5; no clear D gene. Germline lookup yields CDR1 SSHAT and CDR2 FNYEAQ (reference sequence). The CDR3 runs to 16 residues. The DNA of the CDR3 is TGTGCTAGCAGCTTAGCGTATAGCTTGGCGGGTCAGCCCCAGCATTTT. This codes for CASSLAYSLAGQPQHF.

The genes are TRBV11-3 and TRBJ2-2; D is uncertain. The V end was cut by 3 bases, the J end by 1 base, with 6 bases between. Germline V gene data show CDR1 as SGHNT and CDR2 as YENEEA. The CDR3 consists of 14 residues. The CDR3 here is CASSFQQNTGELFF. CDR3 nucleotides: TGTGCCAGCAGCTTCCAACAGAACACCGGGGAGCTGTTTTTT.

CDR3 sequence (DNA): TGTGCCAGCAGTCCCCAGGGGGCTAGCAATCAGCCCCAGCATTTT. Translating gives CASSPQGASNQPQHF. This chain uses TRBV28 with TRBJ1-5; 8 bases are a match to TRBD1. Trimming removed 5 bases from V and 0 bases from J; junction bases left unmatched: 3. This CDR3 has 15 amino acids. Looked up from germline, CDR1 is MDHEN and CDR2 is SYDVKM. Together with reference TRBV28 and TRBJ1-5, the CDR3 gives the full variable domain: DVKVTQSSRYLVKRTGEKVFLECVQDMDHENMFWYRQDPGLGLRLIYFSYDVKMKEKGDIPEGYSVSREKKERFSLILESASTNQTSMYLCASSPQGASNQPQHFGDGTRLSIL.

The V gene is TRBV19, the J gene TRBJ1-5; D gene unclear. This CDR3 spans 12 amino acids. Looked up from germline, CDR1 is LNHDA and CDR2 is SQIVND (reference sequence). Trimming removed 3 bases at V and 3 bases at J, with 3 bases between. The CDR3 DNA reads as TGTGCCAGTAGTATGGCCAATCAGCCCCAGCATTTT. Amino acid sequence: CASSMANQPQHF.

The chain carries TRBV5-1 and TRBJ1-5, with D tentatively TRBD1 (6 bases). This CDR3 comprises 15 residues. Germline lookup yields CDR1 SGHRS and CDR2 YFSETQ. V was trimmed by 0 bases and J by 2 bases, leaving 9 bases between them. The CDR3 loop is CASSLEAGGNQPQHF. DNA of the CDR3: TGCGCCAGCAGCTTGGAAGCAGGGGGCAATCAGCCCCAGCATTTT.

This clone was found once. The rearrangement uses TRBV15 and TRBJ1-6; no clear D. The CDR3 spans 15 residues. Germline-derived CDR1 and CDR2 are LNHNV and YYDKDF (reference sequence). V lost 1 base and J 5 bases, leaving 9 bases between the germline ends. The CDR3 region is CATSRGGQDNSPLHF. CDR3 nucleotide sequence: TGTGCCACCAGCAGAGGAGGGCAGGATAATTCACCCCTCCACTTT. The full variable domain, with the rest looked up from reference TRBV15 and TRBJ1-6, is DAMVIQNPRYQVTQFGKPVTLSCSQTLNHNVMYWYQQKSSQAPKLLFHYYDKDFNNEADTPDNFQSRRPNTSFCFLDIRSPGLGDTAMYLCATSRGGQDNSPLHFGNGTRLTVT.

V and J are TRBV5-1 and TRBJ2-3, with a tentative D call TRBD1 (6 bases). Germline V gene data show CDR1 as SGHRS and CDR2 as YFSETQ. V lost 4 bases, J lost 4 bases, and 13 bases lay in between. The CDR3 spans 14 residues. CDR3 loop: CASSPSGTSDTQYF. The DNA for the CDR3 is TGCGCCAGCAGCCCGTCCGGGACATCAGATACGCAGTATTTT.

This rearrangement joins TRBV2 to TRBJ2-1; TRBD1 matches 8 bases. The CDR3 contains 15 residues. Trimming at V came to 5 bases and at J to 3 bases, leaving 6 bases not matched to a gene. From germline, CDR1 is SNHLY and CDR2 FYNNEI. As DNA, the CDR3 is TGTGCCAGCAGTCGGGGACAGGTTTTCTACAATGAGCAGTTCTTC. Encoded protein: CASSRGQVFYNEQFF.

J is TRBJ2-3 and V is TRBV27, with D tentatively TRBD2 (6 bases). Germline V gene data show CDR1 as MNHEY and CDR2 as SMNVEV (reference sequence). The V and J ends lost 4 bases and 2 bases respectively, with 16 bases between them. This CDR3 is built from 16 residues. CDR3 sequence reads: CASSSVFSGNTDTQYF. DNA of the CDR3: TGTGCCAGCAGTTCCGTGTTTAGCGGAAACACAGATACGCAGTATTTT.

The rearrangement uses TRBV2 and TRBJ2-5, with D possibly matching TRBD2 (5 bases). The last part of the DNA fits TRBJ2-7 better; the J call may be wrong. The CDR3 is made up of 13 amino acids. Germline CDR1 and CDR2: SNHLY and FYNNEI. CDR3 in DNA: TGTGCCAGCAGCCGGGGATACCTCTACGAGCAGTACTTC. This gives the protein CASSRGYLYEQYF.

This clone was recorded once. This chain joins TRBV7-8 and TRBJ2-1, with 8 bases lining up with TRBD1. The V and J ends lost 3 bases and 9 bases, in that order; junction bases with no gene match: 7. Germline CDR1 SGHVS, CDR2 FQNEAQ. The CDR3 length is 14 residues. The CDR3 nucleotides are TGTGCCAGCAGCTTCGTGAACACAGGGGGTGAGCAGTTCTTC. Amino acids: CASSFVNTGGEQFF.

The chain combines TRBV18 with TRBJ1-1, with TRBD1 matching over 8 bases. This CDR3 spans 14 amino acids. V lost 5 bases and J lost 0; bases outside the gene matches: 2. CDR1 KGHSH and CDR2 LQKENI come from the germline V gene. The CDR3 bases are TGTGCCAGCTCAACAGGGGGGCTGAACACTGAAGCTTTCTTT. Its translation is CASSTGGLNTEAFF.

The rearrangement links TRBV30 to TRBJ1-4; D is unresolved. The ends were cut back, 0 bases at V and 8 bases at J, with 13 bases in the middle. In germline, CDR1 is GTSNPN, CDR2 SVGIG (reference sequence). This CDR3 contains 14 residues. CDR3: CAWSVLGGPEKLFF. For the CDR3, the DNA is TGTGCCTGGAGTGTTCTGGGAGGGCCGGAAAAACTGTTTTTT.

The rearrangement uses TRBV11-2 and TRBJ2-3; D is ambiguous. This CDR3 is 15 amino acids long. Per the germline V gene, CDR1 is SGHAT and CDR2 is FQNNGV. Trimming stripped 4 bases from V and 0 bases from J, with 11 bases between. CDR3 in amino acids: CASSSAVASTDTQYF. CDR3 DNA: TGTGCCAGCAGCTCGGCCGTAGCAAGCACAGATACGCAGTATTTT.

Turning to this clone: Other DNA variants within this sample encode the same CDR3. The V gene is TRBV11-3, the J gene TRBJ2-1; TRBD1 aligns across 8 bases. CDR1 and CDR2 (germline): SGHNT, YENEEA. V lost 4 bases, J lost 5 bases, and 4 bases stayed unmatched. This CDR3 region has 14 residues. The CDR3 reads CASSSRTGNNEQFF. The CDR3 DNA sequence: TGTGCCAGCAGCTCCCGGACAGGGAACAATGAGCAGTTCTTC.

The CDR3 sequence: CASSDRGGYGYTF. Written as DNA, the CDR3 is TGTGCCAGCAGTGACAGGGGTGGCTATGGCTACACCTTC. The genes are TRBV2 and TRBJ1-2, with D perhaps matching TRBD1 (6 bases). The V gene lost 3 bases and the J gene lost 4 bases, with 9 bases spanning the gap. The CDR3 length is 13 residues. CDR1 and CDR2 from the germline V gene are SNHLY and FYNNEI. Complete variable domain (other parts from reference TRBV2 and TRBJ1-2): EPEVTQTPSHQVTQMGQEVILRCVPISNHLYFYWYRQILGQKVEFLVSFYNNEISEKSEIFDDQFSVERPDGSNFTLKIRSTKLEDSAMYFCASSDRGGYGYTFGSGTRLTVV.

CDR3 in amino acids: CASSPRTGSAYEQYF. CDR3 in DNA: TGTGCCAGCAGCCCCCGGACAGGGTCGGCCTACGAGCAGTACTTC. The genes are TRBV7-8 and TRBJ2-7; 8 nucleotides match TRBD1. CDR1 and CDR2 (germline): SGHVS, FQNEAQ. The trim removed 5 bases at V and 2 bases at J, leaving 8 bases unmatched. This CDR3 has 15 residues.

This clone is a singleton in its sample. The chain is built from TRBV7-3 and TRBJ2-7, with 9 bases lining up with TRBD1. This CDR3 has 14 residues. V lost 5 bases, J lost 0 bases, and 2 bases stayed unmatched. The V gene's germline CDR1 is SGHTA and CDR2 FQGTGA. This chain's CDR3 is CASSVTGGSYEQYF. The CDR3 region has the DNA TGTGCCAGCAGCGTGACAGGGGGCTCCTACGAGCAGTACTTC. The variable domain in full, completed from reference TRBV7-3 and TRBJ2-7, reads GAGVSQTPSNKVTEKGKYVELRCDPISGHTALYWYRQSLGQGPEFLIYFQGTGAADDSGLPNDRFFAVRPEGSVSTLKIQRTERGDSAVYLCASSVTGGSYEQYFGPGTRLTVT.

The CDR3 region is CATSRVRQGRYTEAFF. The CDR3 region has the DNA TGTGCCACCAGCAGAGTTCGACAGGGGAGGTACACTGAAGCTTTCTTT. The chain couples TRBV15 to TRBJ1-1; 8 bases agree with TRBD1. The germline gives CDR1 LNHNV, CDR2 YYDKDF (reference sequence). This CDR3 comprises 16 residues. Losses at the gene ends were 1 base for V and 3 bases for J; bases not matched to a gene: 7. The full variable domain, with the rest looked up from reference TRBV15 and TRBJ1-1, is DAMVIQNPRYQVTQFGKPVTLSCSQTLNHNVMYWYQQKSSQAPKLLFHYYDKDFNNEADTPDNFQSRRPNTSFCFLDIRSPGLGDTAMYLCATSRVRQGRYTEAFFGQGTRLTVV.

Only one count was recorded for this clone. The chain joins TRBV15 to TRBJ1-5; 12 positions match TRBD1. The V segment lost 1 base and the J segment 1 base; nucleotides outside the gene matches: 17. This CDR3 spans 22 amino acids. The germline V gene encodes CDR1 LNHNV and CDR2 YYDKDF (reference sequence). The CDR3 nucleotides read TGTGCCACCAGCAGAGTAAAACACCGGGACAGGGGGCTATTTATAAGCAATCAGCCCCAGCATTTT. Translation gives CATSRVKHRDRGLFISNQPQHF.